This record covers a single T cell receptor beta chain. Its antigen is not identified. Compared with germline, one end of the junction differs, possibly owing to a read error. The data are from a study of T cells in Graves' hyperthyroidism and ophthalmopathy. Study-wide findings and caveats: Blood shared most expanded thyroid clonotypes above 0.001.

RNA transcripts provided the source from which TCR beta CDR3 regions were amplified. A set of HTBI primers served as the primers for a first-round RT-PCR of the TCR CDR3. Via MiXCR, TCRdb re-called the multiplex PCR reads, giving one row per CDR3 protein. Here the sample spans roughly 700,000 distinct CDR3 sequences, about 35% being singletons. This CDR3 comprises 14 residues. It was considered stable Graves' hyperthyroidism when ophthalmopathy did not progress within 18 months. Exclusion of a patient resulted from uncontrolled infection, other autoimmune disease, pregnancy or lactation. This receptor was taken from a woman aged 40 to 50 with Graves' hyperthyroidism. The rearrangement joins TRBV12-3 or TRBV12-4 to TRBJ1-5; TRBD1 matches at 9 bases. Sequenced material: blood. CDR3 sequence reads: CAGSLGQGIQPQHF. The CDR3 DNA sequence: TGTGCCGGCAGTTTGGGACAGGGTATTCAGCCCCAGCATTTT.